The 12 T cell receptor beta chains in this list originate from one sample, sequenced in a study of T cell responses to AZD1222 COVID-19 vaccine. The protocol was immunoSEQ multiplex PCR, while the TCRdb copy is restricted to in-frame clones and leaves out a portion. The data show about 100,000 clones, more than 75% seen once. Sample: peripheral blood, taken 28 days after the second AZD1222 dose. The receptors stem from an adult who received the AZD1222 COVID-19 vaccine.

The chain links TRBV5-6 to TRBJ2-7, with 7 bases identical to TRBD2. The CDR3 is 15 residues long. V shed 1 base and J 3 bases; nucleotides not matched to a gene: 7. The germline CDR1 and CDR2 sequences are SGHDT and YYEEEE. The CDR3 DNA sequence: TGTGCCAGCAGCTTGTGGAGGGAGGGATACTACGAGCAGTACTTC. The encoded protein is CASSLWREGYYEQYF. The variable domain in full, with the rest retrieved from reference TRBV5-6 and TRBJ2-7, is DAGVTQSPTHLIKTRGQQVTLRCSPKSGHDTVSWYQQALGQGPQFIFQYYEEEERQRGNFPDRFSGHQFPNYSSELNVNALLLGDSALYLCASSLWREGYYEQYFGPGTRLTVT.

The chain carries TRBV28 and TRBJ1-3, with a tentative D call TRBD1 (6 bases). The CDR3 extends over 15 amino acids. Germline V CDR1 and CDR2: MDHEN, SYDVKM. V was pared by 2 bases and J by 2 bases, with 10 bases between. This CDR3 reads CASSLITGTGNTIYF. In nucleotides, the CDR3 is TGTGCCAGCAGTTTAATTACAGGGACTGGAAACACCATATATTTT.

This chain uses TRBV5-1 with TRBJ2-7; 7 positions match TRBD1. CDR1 SGHRS and CDR2 YFSETQ come from the germline V gene. The CDR3 sequence is 13 residues long. V lost 2 bases to trimming and J lost 3 bases; unmatched junction nucleotides: 2. The CDR3 region is CASSLQGRYEQYF. The CDR3 region has the DNA TGCGCCAGCAGCTTACAGGGGCGCTACGAGCAGTACTTC. The full variable domain, with the rest looked up from reference TRBV5-1 and TRBJ2-7, is KAGVTQTPRYLIKTRGQQVTLSCSPISGHRSVSWYQQTPGQGLQFLFEYFSETQRNKGNFPGRFSGRQFSNSRSEMNVSTLELGDSALYLCASSLQGRYEQYFGPGTRLTVT.

The chain links TRBV7-2 to TRBJ1-3; no clear D. From germline, CDR1 is SGHTA and CDR2 FQGNSA. This CDR3 has 13 residues. V lost 6 bases and J lost 0, with 6 bases in between. Here the CDR3 reads CASSTYSGNTIYF. DNA for the CDR3: TGTGCCAGCAGTACCTACTCTGGAAACACCATATATTTT.

The chain carries TRBV6-4 and TRBJ2-7; tentative D call: TRBD2 (6 bases). In germline, CDR1 is MRHNA, CDR2 SNTAGT. V was shortened by 0 bases and J by 6 bases, with 9 bases between the two germline ends. This CDR3 region has 13 residues. This chain's CDR3 is CASSDSAGTEQYF. The CDR3 bases are TGTGCCAGCAGTGACTCCGCGGGAACCGAGCAGTACTTC.

This sequence joins TRBV9 and TRBJ2-7, with 8 bases matching TRBD1. V lost 4 bases to trimming and J lost 3 bases; unmatched junction nucleotides: 3. The length of the CDR3 is 13 residues. CDR1 is SGDLS, CDR2 YYNGEE, per germline. CDR3 protein: CASSSGQGYEQYF. In DNA, the CDR3 is TGTGCCAGCAGCTCCGGACAGGGCTACGAGCAGTACTTC.

The genes are TRBV7-9 and TRBJ1-4; D not certain. CDR1 is SEHNR and CDR2 is FQNEAQ in the germline V gene (reference sequence). With 5 bases removed from V and 8 bases from J, the gap between germline ends came to 9 bases. This CDR3 is 12 amino acids long. The CDR3 loop is CASSPRGEKLFF. The CDR3 DNA follows: TGTGCCAGCAGCCCCCGAGGCGAAAAACTGTTTTTT.

This clone has just one count. This rearrangement joins TRBV7-9 to TRBJ1-1; D is unclear. This CDR3 comprises 12 residues. Between the trimmed V and J ends, which lost 3 bases and 4 bases, there was a span of 6 bases. In germline, CDR1 is SEHNR, CDR2 FQNEAQ (reference sequence). CDR3 in amino acids: CASSFGVTEAFF. The CDR3 DNA reads as TGTGCCAGCAGCTTCGGAGTCACTGAAGCTTTCTTT.

This clone came up once. This chain joins TRBV3-1 (or the pseudogene TRBV3-2) and TRBJ1-2; 8 bases align to TRBD1. Germline V gene sequence: CDR1 LGHDT, CDR2 YNNKEL (reference sequence). The CDR3 is 14 residues long. Germline trimming cut 4 bases from V and 5 bases from J; bases unmatched to any gene: 6. The CDR3 sequence is CASSRETGDYGYTF. CDR3 in DNA: TGTGCCAGCAGCCGAGAGACAGGGGATTATGGCTACACCTTC.

The V and J genes are TRBV27 and TRBJ1-2; 9 positions agree with TRBD1. Germline lookup yields CDR1 MNHEY and CDR2 SMNVEV (reference sequence). Unmatched junction bases numbered 16, after V lost 7 bases and J lost 7 bases. The CDR3 runs 16 residues. The CDR3 here is CASTKLGEGTGSGYTF. The CDR3 nucleotides are TGTGCCAGCACTAAATTAGGGGAAGGGACAGGGAGTGGCTACACCTTC.

The sample holds a few counts of this clone. This rearrangement joins TRBV7-2 to TRBJ1-4, with D tentatively TRBD1 (6 bases). The CDR3 totals 13 residues. With 3 bases removed from V and 7 bases from J, the gap between germline ends came to 9 bases. Germline V gives CDR1 SGHTA, CDR2 FQGNSA. This CDR3 is CASSLGAGEKLFF. The DNA for the CDR3 is TGTGCCAGCAGCTTGGGGGCCGGTGAAAAACTGTTTTTT.

This chain links TRBV30 with TRBJ1-1; 8 nucleotides line up with TRBD1. Germline V CDR1 and CDR2: GTSNPN, SVGIG (reference sequence). J gave up 1 base and V 0 bases, and 4 bases lay outside the gene matches. The CDR3 has 15 residues. CDR3 nucleotide sequence: TGTGCCTGGAGTGTAGGGCAGGGGGCGAACACTGAAGCTTTCTTT. Protein: CAWSVGQGANTEAFF.